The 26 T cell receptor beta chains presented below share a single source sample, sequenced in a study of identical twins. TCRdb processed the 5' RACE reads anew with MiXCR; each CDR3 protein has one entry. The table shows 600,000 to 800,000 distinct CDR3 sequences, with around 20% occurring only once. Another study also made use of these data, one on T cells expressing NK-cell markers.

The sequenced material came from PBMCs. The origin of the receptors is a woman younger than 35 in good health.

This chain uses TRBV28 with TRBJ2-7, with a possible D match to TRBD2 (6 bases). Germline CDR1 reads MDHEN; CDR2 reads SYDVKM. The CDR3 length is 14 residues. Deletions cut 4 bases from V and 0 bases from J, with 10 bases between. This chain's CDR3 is CASSSLAVSYEQYF. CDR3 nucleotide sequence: TGTGCCAGCAGTTCTTTAGCGGTCTCCTACGAGCAGTACTTC.

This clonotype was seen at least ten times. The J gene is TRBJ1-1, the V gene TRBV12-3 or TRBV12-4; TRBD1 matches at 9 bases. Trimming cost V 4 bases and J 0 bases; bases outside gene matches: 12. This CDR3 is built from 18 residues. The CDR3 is CASSSPYRGLSMNTEAFF. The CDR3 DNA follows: TGTGCCAGCAGTTCCCCGTACAGGGGGCTTAGTATGAACACTGAAGCTTTCTTT.

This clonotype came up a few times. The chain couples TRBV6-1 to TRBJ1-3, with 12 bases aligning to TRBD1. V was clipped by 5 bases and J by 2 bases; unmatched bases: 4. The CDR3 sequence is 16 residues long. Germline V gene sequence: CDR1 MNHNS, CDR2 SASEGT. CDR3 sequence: CASSRGQGATGNTIYF. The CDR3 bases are TGTGCCAGCAGTAGGGGACAGGGGGCAACTGGAAACACCATATATTTT.

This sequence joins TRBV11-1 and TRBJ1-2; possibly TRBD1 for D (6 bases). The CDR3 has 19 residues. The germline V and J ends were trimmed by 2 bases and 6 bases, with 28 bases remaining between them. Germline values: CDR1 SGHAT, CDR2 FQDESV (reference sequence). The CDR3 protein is CASSLSPADSPTFYDGYTF. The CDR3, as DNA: TGTGCCAGCAGCTTAAGCCCGGCGGACAGCCCCACATTTTATGATGGCTACACCTTC.

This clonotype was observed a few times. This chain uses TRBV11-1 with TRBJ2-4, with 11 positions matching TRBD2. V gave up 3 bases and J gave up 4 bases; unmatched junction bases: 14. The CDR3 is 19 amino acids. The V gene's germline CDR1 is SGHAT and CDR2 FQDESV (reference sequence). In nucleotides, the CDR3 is TGTGCCAGCAGCTTCCGATTAGCGGGAGGGCCGGATTCGAAAAACATTCAGTACTTC. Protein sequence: CASSFRLAGGPDSKNIQYF.

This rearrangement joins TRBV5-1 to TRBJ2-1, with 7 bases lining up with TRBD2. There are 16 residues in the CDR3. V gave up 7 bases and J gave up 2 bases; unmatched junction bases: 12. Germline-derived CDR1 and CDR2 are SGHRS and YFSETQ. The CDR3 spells CASQSGASIAYNEQFF. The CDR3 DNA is TGCGCCAGCCAGAGCGGGGCGTCCATAGCCTACAATGAGCAGTTCTTC. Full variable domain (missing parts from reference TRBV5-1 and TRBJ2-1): KAGVTQTPRYLIKTRGQQVTLSCSPISGHRSVSWYQQTPGQGLQFLFEYFSETQRNKGNFPGRFSGRQFSNSRSEMNVSTLELGDSALYLCASQSGASIAYNEQFFGPGTRLTVL.

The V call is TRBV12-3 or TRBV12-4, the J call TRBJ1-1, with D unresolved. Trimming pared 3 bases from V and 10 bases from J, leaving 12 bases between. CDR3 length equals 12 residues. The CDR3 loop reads CASSLQMSGAFF. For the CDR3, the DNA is TGTGCCAGCAGTTTGCAGATGAGTGGAGCTTTCTTT.

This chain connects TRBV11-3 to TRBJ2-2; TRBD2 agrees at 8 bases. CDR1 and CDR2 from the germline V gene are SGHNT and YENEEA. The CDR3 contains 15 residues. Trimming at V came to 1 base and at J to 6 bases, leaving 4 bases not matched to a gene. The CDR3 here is CASSLGGLAPGELFF. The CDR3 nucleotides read TGTGCCAGCAGCTTAGGAGGACTAGCTCCCGGGGAGCTGTTTTTT.

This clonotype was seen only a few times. The CDR3 DNA reads TGTGCCAGCAGTTTAGTCCAGGCCGGCTCCTACGAGCAGTACTTC. It is translated as CASSLVQAGSYEQYF. This rearrangement joins TRBV27 to TRBJ2-7, with no clear D. The V and J ends lost 2 bases and 0 bases respectively, with 11 bases between them. The CDR3 is made up of 15 amino acids. Germline assignment: CDR1 MNHEY and CDR2 SMNVEV (reference sequence).

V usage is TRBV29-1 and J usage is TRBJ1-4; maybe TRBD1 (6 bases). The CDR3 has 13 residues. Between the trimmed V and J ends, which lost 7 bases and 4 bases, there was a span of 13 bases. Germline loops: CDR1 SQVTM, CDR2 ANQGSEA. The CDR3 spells CSGEDSLNEKLFF. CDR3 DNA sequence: TGCAGCGGGGAGGACAGCCTTAATGAAAAACTGTTTTTT.

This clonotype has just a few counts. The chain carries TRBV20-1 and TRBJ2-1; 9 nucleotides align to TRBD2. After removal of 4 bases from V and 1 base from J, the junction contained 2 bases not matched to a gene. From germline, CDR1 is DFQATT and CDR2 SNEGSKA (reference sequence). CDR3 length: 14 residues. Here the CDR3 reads CSAKLAGSYNEQFF. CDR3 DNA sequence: TGCAGTGCTAAGCTAGCGGGGTCCTACAATGAGCAGTTCTTC.

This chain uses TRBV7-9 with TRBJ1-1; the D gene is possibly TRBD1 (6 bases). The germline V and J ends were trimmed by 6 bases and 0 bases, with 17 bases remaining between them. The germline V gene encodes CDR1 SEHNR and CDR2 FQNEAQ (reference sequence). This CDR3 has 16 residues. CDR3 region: CASRKGEQGLNTEAFF. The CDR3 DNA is TGTGCCAGCAGAAAGGGCGAACAGGGCCTGAACACTGAAGCTTTCTTT. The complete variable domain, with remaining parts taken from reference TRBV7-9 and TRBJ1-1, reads DTGVSQNPRHKITKRGQNVTFRCDPISEHNRLYWYRQTLGQGPEFLTYFQNEAQLEKSRLLSDRFSAERPKGSFSTLEIQRTEQGDSAMYLCASRKGEQGLNTEAFFGQGTRLTVV.

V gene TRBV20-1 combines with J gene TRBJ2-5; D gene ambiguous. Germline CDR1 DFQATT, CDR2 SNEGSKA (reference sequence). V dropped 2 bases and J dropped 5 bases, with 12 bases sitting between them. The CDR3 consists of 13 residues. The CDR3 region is CSARSPMGETQYF. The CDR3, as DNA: TGCAGTGCTAGAAGTCCGATGGGGGAGACCCAGTACTTC.

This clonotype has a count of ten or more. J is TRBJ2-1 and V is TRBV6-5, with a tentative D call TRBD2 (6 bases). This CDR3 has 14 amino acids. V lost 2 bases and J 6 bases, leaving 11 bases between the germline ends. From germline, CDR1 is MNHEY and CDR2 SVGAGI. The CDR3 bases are TGTGCCAGCAGTTACGACGGGAGCGGCAATGAGCAGTTCTTC. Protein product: CASSYDGSGNEQFF.

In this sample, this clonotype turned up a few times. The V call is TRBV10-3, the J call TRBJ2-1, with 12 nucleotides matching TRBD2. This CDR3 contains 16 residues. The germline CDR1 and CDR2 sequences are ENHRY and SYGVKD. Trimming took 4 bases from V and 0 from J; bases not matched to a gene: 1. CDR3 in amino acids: CAISATSGSSYNEQFF. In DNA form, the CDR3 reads TGTGCCATCAGTGCGACTAGCGGGAGCTCCTACAATGAGCAGTTCTTC.

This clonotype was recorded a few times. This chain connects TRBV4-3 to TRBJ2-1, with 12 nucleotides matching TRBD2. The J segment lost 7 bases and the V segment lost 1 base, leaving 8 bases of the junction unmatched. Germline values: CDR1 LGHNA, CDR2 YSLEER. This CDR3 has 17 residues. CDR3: CASSQGFRTSGTNEQFF. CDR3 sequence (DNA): TGCGCCAGCAGCCAAGGTTTTAGGACTAGCGGGACGAATGAGCAGTTCTTC.

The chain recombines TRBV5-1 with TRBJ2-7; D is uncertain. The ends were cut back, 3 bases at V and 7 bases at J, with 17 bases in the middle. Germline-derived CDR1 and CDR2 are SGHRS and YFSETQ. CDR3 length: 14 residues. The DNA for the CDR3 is TGCGCCAGCAGCTCCTGGAGAGGATCGGCAGAGCAGTACTTC. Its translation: CASSSWRGSAEQYF.

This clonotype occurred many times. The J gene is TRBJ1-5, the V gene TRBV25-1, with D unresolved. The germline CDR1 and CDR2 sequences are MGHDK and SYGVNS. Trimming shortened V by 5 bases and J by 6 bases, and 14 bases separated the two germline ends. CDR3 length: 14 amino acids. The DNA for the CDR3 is TGTGCCAGCAGTCGCACGGGTCTCAGTCAGCCCCAGCATTTT. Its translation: CASSRTGLSQPQHF.

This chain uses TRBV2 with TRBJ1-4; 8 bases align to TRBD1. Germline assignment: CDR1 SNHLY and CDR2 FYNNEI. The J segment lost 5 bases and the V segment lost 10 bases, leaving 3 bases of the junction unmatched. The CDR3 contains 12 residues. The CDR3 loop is CATGQVNEKLFF. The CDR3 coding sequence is TGTGCCACGGGACAGGTCAATGAAAAACTGTTTTTT.

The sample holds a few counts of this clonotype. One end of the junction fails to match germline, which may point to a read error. In nucleotides, the CDR3 is TGTGCCAGCAGTCACTCGTCCGGGGGGGTCTCCCTCAACCAAGAGACCCAGTACTTC. Its protein product is CASSHSSGGVSLNQETQYF. The genes are TRBV6-4 and TRBJ2-5; the match to TRBD2 covers 8 bases. In germline, CDR1 is MRHNA, CDR2 SNTAGT. This CDR3 has 19 residues.

The CDR3, as DNA: TGCGCCAGCAGCTGGGACCCATTGGAGACCCAGTACTTC. It encodes CASSWDPLETQYF. The genes are TRBV5-1 and TRBJ2-5, with D tentatively TRBD1 or TRBD2 (5 bases each). V shed 3 bases and J shed 5 bases, with 11 bases lying between them. CDR1 is SGHRS and CDR2 is YFSETQ in the germline V gene. The CDR3 is made up of 13 amino acids.

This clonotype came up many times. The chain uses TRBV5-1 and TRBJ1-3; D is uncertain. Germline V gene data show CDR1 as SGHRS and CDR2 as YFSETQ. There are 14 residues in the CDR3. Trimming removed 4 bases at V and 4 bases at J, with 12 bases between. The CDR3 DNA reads TGCGCCAGCAGCGAACGAGCGTCAGGAAACACCATATATTTT. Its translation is CASSERASGNTIYF.

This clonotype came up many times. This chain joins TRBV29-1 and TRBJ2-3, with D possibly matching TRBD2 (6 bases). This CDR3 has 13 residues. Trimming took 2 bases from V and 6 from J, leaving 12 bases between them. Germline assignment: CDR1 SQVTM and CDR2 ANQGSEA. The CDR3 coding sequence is TGCAGCGTTGAAAGGCGGGGAGGCGATACGCAGTATTTT. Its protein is CSVERRGGDTQYF.

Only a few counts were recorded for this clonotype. The CDR3 region is CASSLRLTVDTQYF. The DNA for the CDR3 is TGTGCCAGCAGCTTACGGCTGACCGTGGATACGCAGTATTTT. V gene TRBV7-9 combines with J gene TRBJ2-3; no clear D. Trimming pared 2 bases from V and 6 bases from J, leaving 12 bases between. The V gene's germline CDR1 is SEHNR and CDR2 FQNEAQ (reference sequence). CDR3 length: 14 residues.

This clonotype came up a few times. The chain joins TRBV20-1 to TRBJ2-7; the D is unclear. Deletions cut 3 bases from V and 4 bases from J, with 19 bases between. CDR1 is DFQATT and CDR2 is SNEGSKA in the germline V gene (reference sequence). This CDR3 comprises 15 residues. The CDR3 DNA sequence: TGCAGTGCTAGCCTTCTGGTTGGCCCTATTTACGAGCAGTACTTC. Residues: CSASLLVGPIYEQYF.

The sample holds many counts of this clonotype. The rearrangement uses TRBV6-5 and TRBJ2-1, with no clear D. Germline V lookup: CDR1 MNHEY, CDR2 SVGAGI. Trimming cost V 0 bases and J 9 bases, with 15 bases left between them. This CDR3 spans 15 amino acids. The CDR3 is CASSYSFLWAGEQFF. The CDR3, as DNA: TGTGCCAGCAGTTACTCCTTCCTTTGGGCCGGTGAGCAGTTCTTC.